The text below deals with one TCR beta chain. Its antigen remains unknown. Profiling relied on immunoSEQ multiplex PCR, and the TCRdb table lists in-frame clones only, not all of them. This sample has tens of thousands of clones, with around 80% found just once. This record comes from a study of vaccination effects on CD4 cells after COVID-19. Prior to sequencing, the ViraFEST assay stimulated PBMC with viral peptide pools, which expanded the antigen-specific CD4+ T cells. A 10-day culture period preceded the isolation of CD4+ T cells. Two doses of BNT162b2 or mRNA-1273 vaccine were administered to participants. The CDR3 has 12 residues. Trimming pared 5 bases from V and 5 bases from J, leaving 7 bases between. Per the germline V gene, CDR1 is SGHTA and CDR2 is FQGNSA.

This receptor was taken from a human donor who received a COVID-19 vaccine. Some clones in this sample may be carry-over from other donors' samples. The sequencing used CD4+ T cells from PBMCs cultured with SARS-CoV-2 spike peptides, collected after COVID-19 vaccination. The V call is TRBV7-2, the J call TRBJ1-5; D is unresolved. As DNA, the CDR3 is TGTGCCAGCAGCATCGCATATCAGCCCCAGCATTTT. Protein: CASSIAYQPQHF.